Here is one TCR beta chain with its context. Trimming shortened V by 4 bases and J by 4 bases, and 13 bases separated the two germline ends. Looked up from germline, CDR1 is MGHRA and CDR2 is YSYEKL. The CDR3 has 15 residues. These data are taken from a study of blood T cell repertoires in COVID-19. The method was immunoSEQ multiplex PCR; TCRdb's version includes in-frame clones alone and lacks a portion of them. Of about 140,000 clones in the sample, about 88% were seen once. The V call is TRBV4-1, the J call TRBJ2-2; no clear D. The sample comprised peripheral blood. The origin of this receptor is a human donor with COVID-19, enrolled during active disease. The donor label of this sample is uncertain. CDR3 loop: CASSLEPTTTGELFF. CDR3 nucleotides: TGCGCCAGCAGCCTAGAACCGACAACCACCGGGGAGCTGTTTTTT.